This passage covers 23 T cell receptor beta chains from one sample sequenced in a study of T cells in Graves' hyperthyroidism and ophthalmopathy. Regions amplified from RNA transcripts were the TCR beta CDR3 regions. The HTBI primer set drove a first-round RT-PCR of the TCR CDR3. One entry per CDR3 protein results from TCRdb running MiXCR on the multiplex PCR reads. The profile shows around 600,000 distinct CDR3 sequences, around 16% of them singletons. The material sequenced was blood. These receptors all come from a woman aged 40 to 50 with Graves' ophthalmopathy.

The gene calls are TRBV3-1 and TRBJ2-4; 9 positions agree with TRBD2. Germline CDR1 LGHDT, CDR2 YNNKEL (reference sequence). V dropped 1 base and J dropped 1; count of bases not matched to a gene: 5. This CDR3 spans 17 amino acids. As DNA, the CDR3 is TGTGCCAGCAGCCAAGTGCTAGCGGGACGGGCCAAAAACATTCAGTACTTC. This codes for CASSQVLAGRAKNIQYF.

The gene calls are TRBV20-1 and TRBJ1-5; the D gene is possibly TRBD1 (5 bases). Trimming stripped 2 bases from V and 2 bases from J, with 13 bases between. The CDR3 is 15 amino acids. Germline CDR1 is DFQATT and CDR2 is SNEGSKA (reference sequence). DNA of the CDR3: TGCAGTGCTAGAACCCTTTGGGGGGGCAATCAGCCCCAGCATTTT. This gives the protein CSARTLWGGNQPQHF.

This clonotype showed up many times. The rearrangement uses TRBV20-1 and TRBJ1-1; D remains unclear. Germline V lookup: CDR1 DFQATT, CDR2 SNEGSKA (reference sequence). Trimming shortened V by 5 bases and J by 0 bases, and 10 bases separated the two germline ends. The CDR3 spans 13 residues. As DNA, the CDR3 is TGCAGTGCTCCCGATGGGATGAACACTGAAGCTTTCTTT. Its translation is CSAPDGMNTEAFF.

This clonotype was recorded a few times. This chain joins TRBV10-2 and TRBJ1-2; unclear D gene. The CDR3 has 14 amino acids. V was shortened by 0 bases and J by 0 bases, with 5 bases between the two germline ends. The germline V gene encodes CDR1 WSHSY and CDR2 SAAADI. The CDR3 loop reads CASSESQTNYGYTF. CDR3 in DNA: TGCGCCAGCAGTGAGTCACAGACTAACTATGGCTACACCTTC.

The sample holds a few counts of this clonotype. The chain links TRBV6-1 to TRBJ2-3; D not certain. Trimming stripped 11 bases from V and 0 bases from J, with 12 bases between. Germline-derived CDR1 and CDR2 are MNHNS and SASEGT. This CDR3 contains 13 residues. CDR3 sequence reads: CACRALSTDTQYF. In DNA form, the CDR3 reads TGTGCCTGTCGGGCCCTAAGCACAGATACGCAGTATTTT.

Details on this clonotype: It is unclear where the CDR3 begins or ends on the DNA, so no DNA is shown, and the CDR3 is as TCRdb lists it. This chain connects TRBV6-1 to TRBJ1-3; whether TRBD1, the table's D call, matches the DNA was not checked. In germline, CDR1 is MNHNS, CDR2 SASEGT. 12 amino acids form the CDR3, both terminal residues included. This CDR3 reads CASSEFGQGAYF.

This sequence joins TRBV12-3 or TRBV12-4 and TRBJ2-5, with D possibly matching TRBD1 (5 bases). The V and J ends lost 2 bases and 3 bases respectively, with 10 bases between them. The CDR3 spans 14 residues. The CDR3 region is CASSLYAREETQYF. In DNA form, the CDR3 reads TGTGCCAGCAGTTTATACGCCAGGGAAGAGACCCAGTACTTC.

The V call is TRBV5-5, the J call TRBJ1-3; D remains ambiguous. V lost 0 bases to trimming and J lost 3 bases, with 13 bases between them. This CDR3 spans 16 amino acids. Germline V lookup: CDR1 SGHKS, CDR2 YYEKEE (reference sequence). Here the CDR3 reads CASSLGWPPGGNTIYF. CDR3 bases: TGTGCCAGCAGCTTGGGTTGGCCACCCGGTGGAAACACCATATATTTT.

There are a few counts of this clonotype. The chain links TRBV20-1 to TRBJ2-3, with D perhaps matching TRBD2 (5 bases). Trimming stripped 3 bases from V and 1 base from J, with 14 bases between. This CDR3 comprises 15 residues. Germline V CDR1 and CDR2: DFQATT, SNEGSKA (reference sequence). CDR3 in amino acids: CSASSSGYGTDTQYF. DNA of the CDR3: TGCAGTGCTAGTTCCTCGGGGTATGGCACAGATACGCAGTATTTT.

There are a few counts of this clonotype. At one boundary the junction diverges from the germline segment, which might be a read error. This chain joins TRBV12-3 or TRBV12-4 and TRBJ1-4; no clear D. This CDR3 has 15 amino acids. The CDR3 protein is CASNLHGATNEKLFF. In DNA, the CDR3 is TGTGCCAGCAATTTACATGGGGCAACTAATGAAAAACTGTTTTTT.

This clonotype occurred many times. This chain connects TRBV5-1 to TRBJ2-3, with 7 bases aligning to TRBD1. There are 13 residues in the CDR3. The V gene end was trimmed by 9 bases and the J gene end by 6 bases; junction bases not matched to a gene: 10. Per germline, CDR1 SGHRS and CDR2 YFSETQ. The CDR3 protein is CATRDSNVDTQYF. CDR3 DNA sequence: TGCGCCACCCGGGACAGTAACGTGGATACGCAGTATTTT.

This clonotype has more than one count but fewer than ten. The rearrangement uses TRBV29-1 and TRBJ2-5, with TRBD2 as a possible D gene (5 bases). The germline V gene encodes CDR1 SQVTM and CDR2 ANQGSEA. The CDR3 covers 11 residues. Trimming shortened V by 5 bases and J by 5 bases, and 9 bases separated the two germline ends. The CDR3 nucleotides read TGCAGCGTTCGCCCGGGGGAGACCCAGTACTTC. Amino acid sequence: CSVRPGETQYF.

This clonotype turned up a few times. The chain employs TRBV20-1 and TRBJ2-2, with D possibly matching TRBD2 (5 bases). CDR1 is DFQATT and CDR2 is SNEGSKA in the germline V gene (reference sequence). The V gene lost 3 bases and the J gene lost 0 bases, with 14 bases spanning the gap. The CDR3 is 16 residues long. Written as DNA, the CDR3 is TGCAGTGCTAGGGACCCGGGCGGGCCGAACACCGGGGAGCTGTTTTTT. It specifies CSARDPGGPNTGELFF.

This chain joins TRBV19 and TRBJ1-6; a possible D gene is TRBD1 (5 bases). The CDR3 runs 16 residues. Trimming took off 6 bases at V and 5 bases at J, with 17 bases between the two ends. The germline V gene has CDR1 LNHDA and CDR2 SQIVND (reference sequence). The CDR3 region has the DNA TGTGCCAGTAGAGATAGGTATGTGGGGGATAATTCACCCCTCCACTTT. This gives the protein CASRDRYVGDNSPLHF. Full variable domain (remainder filled in from reference TRBV19 and TRBJ1-6): DGGITQSPKYLFRKEGQNVTLSCEQNLNHDAMYWYRQDPGQGLRLIYYSQIVNDFQKGDIAEGYSVSREKKESFPLTVTSAQKNPTAFYLCASRDRYVGDNSPLHFGNGTRLTVT.

This clonotype was observed at least ten times. V gene TRBV2 combines with J gene TRBJ1-4; 7 bases agree with TRBD1. CDR1 and CDR2 from the germline V gene are SNHLY and FYNNEI. The ends lost 6 bases at V and 0 bases at J; junction bases unmatched: 1. The CDR3 is 14 amino acids. As DNA, the CDR3 is TGTGCCAGCAGAGGACAGGCAACTAATGAAAAACTGTTTTTT. Residues: CASRGQATNEKLFF.

This clonotype was found a few times. The chain links TRBV5-8 to TRBJ2-7, with D possibly TRBD1 on 5 matching bases. CDR3 size: 13 residues. V was trimmed by 2 bases and J by 8 bases, leaving 14 bases between them. Germline CDR1 reads SGHTS; CDR2 reads YDEGEE. CDR3 DNA: TGTGCCAGCAGCTTCCGGTTCCAGGGCCAGCAGTACTTC. This translates into CASSFRFQGQQYF.

This chain joins TRBV28 and TRBJ2-7, with 7 bases matching TRBD1. V lost 5 bases and J lost 4; bases outside the gene matches: 8. This CDR3 is built from 14 residues. Germline assignment: CDR1 MDHEN and CDR2 SYDVKM. CDR3 DNA: TGTGCCAGCAGTATCAACAGGGGTTTTTACGAGCAGTACTTC. It translates to CASSINRGFYEQYF.

The V call is TRBV12-3 or TRBV12-4, the J call TRBJ2-5; TRBD2 aligns across 7 bases. The CDR3 loop spans 13 amino acids. With V trimmed by 7 bases and J by 5 bases, 7 bases remained unmatched. The CDR3: CASTTVGGETQYF. The CDR3 DNA reads as TGTGCCAGCACCACTGTCGGGGGGGAGACCCAGTACTTC.

This sequence joins TRBV7-9 and TRBJ1-6; D is unclear. The CDR3 consists of 12 residues. Per the germline V gene, CDR1 is SEHNR and CDR2 is FQNEAQ (reference sequence). V lost 5 bases to trimming and J lost 8 bases, with 7 bases between them. The CDR3 region has the DNA TGTGCCAGCAGCCTGAACGATTCACCCCTCCACTTT. This sequence encodes CASSLNDSPLHF.

The chain recombines TRBV28 with TRBJ1-5, with D maybe TRBD1 (6 bases). Trimming left V 4 bases short and J 5 bases short, with 18 bases between. The CDR3 is 16 residues long. The germline V gene encodes CDR1 MDHEN and CDR2 SYDVKM. The chain's CDR3 is CASSSQTGIGHQPQHF. The DNA for the CDR3 is TGTGCCAGCAGTTCCCAAACAGGGATCGGACATCAGCCCCAGCATTTT.

The sample holds many counts of this clonotype. This chain uses TRBV2 with TRBJ2-7, with D hard to call. CDR3 length equals 14 residues. The V end lost 3 bases, the J end lost 5 bases, and 14 bases lay between the germline ends. Germline CDR1 and CDR2: SNHLY and FYNNEI. The chain's CDR3 is CASSDWSSGHEQYF. The CDR3, as DNA: TGTGCCAGCAGTGATTGGTCCTCTGGACACGAGCAGTACTTC. Complete variable domain (other parts from reference TRBV2 and TRBJ2-7): EPEVTQTPSHQVTQMGQEVILRCVPISNHLYFYWYRQILGQKVEFLVSFYNNEISEKSEIFDDQFSVERPDGSNFTLKIRSTKLEDSAMYFCASSDWSSGHEQYFGPGTRLTVT.

The chain uses TRBV19 and TRBJ2-2; D not certain. The CDR3 totals 12 residues. The germline V and J ends were trimmed by 8 bases and 8 bases, with 12 bases remaining between them. Germline CDR1 is LNHDA and CDR2 is SQIVND (reference sequence). The CDR3 here is CASFNTAGELFF. CDR3 sequence (DNA): TGTGCCAGTTTTAATACGGCGGGGGAGCTGTTTTTT.

This clonotype showed up just a few times. This sequence joins TRBV5-1 and TRBJ1-4, with D possibly matching TRBD1 (6 bases). The germline V gene encodes CDR1 SGHRS and CDR2 YFSETQ. The CDR3 runs to 16 residues. The ends were cut back, 3 bases at V and 7 bases at J, with 19 bases in the middle. The CDR3 DNA is TGCGCCAGCAGCTCTATAACCGGGCCCAGGGGTGAAAAACTGTTTTTT. As protein: CASSSITGPRGEKLFF.